The sequence of this T cell receptor beta chain was determined in a study of control samples from healthy donors and cancer patients. The protocol was immunoSEQ multiplex PCR, while the TCRdb copy is restricted to in-frame clones and leaves out a portion. The top ten hold around 1.6% of the sample, which has 120,000 or so clones, roughly 91% seen once. The V end was cut by 2 bases, the J end by 9 bases, with 17 bases between. CDR3 length: 15 amino acids. CDR1 and CDR2 (germline): MGHRA, YSYEKL. In its sample, this clone ranks as medium-sized. Sequenced input: PBMCs. The receptor's source is a man between 50 and 59 years old with head and neck cancer. The rearrangement uses TRBV4-1 and TRBJ1-5; a possible D gene is TRBD1 (6 bases). The CDR3 here is CASSQTREGVWPQHF. CDR3 nucleotide sequence: TGCGCCAGCAGCCAAACGAGGGAGGGGGTGTGGCCCCAGCATTTT.